A selection of T cell receptor beta chains follows, all from one sample in a study of blood T cell repertoires in COVID-19. Sequencing used immunoSEQ multiplex PCR; TCRdb keeps in-frame clones, though not all of them. Of over 250,000 clones in the sample, 86% were seen once. The sequenced sample was PBMCs or T cells enriched from blood (not recorded which). These receptors originate from a woman between 18 and 30 years old who had recovered from COVID-19. CDR3s include the opening cysteine and the closing phenylalanine or tryptophan. A D gene is named only where the DNA matches it firmly. Rows give clone size only sometimes, using once, few, many, or a class for an expanded clone.

cdr3_aa	cdr3_nt	cdr3_length	clone_size	d_call	v_call	j_call
CASSLVETSSTDTQYF	TGCGCCAGCAGCTTGGTTGAGACTAGCAGCACAGATACGCAGTATTTT	16	.	TRBD2	TRBV5-1	TRBJ2-3
CASGRTEAFF	TGTGCCAGCGGCCGCACTGAAGCTTTCTTT	10	.	.	TRBV27	TRBJ1-1
CASSLSSGGAGEQFF	TGTGCCAGCAGCTTATCTAGCGGGGGGGCCGGTGAGCAGTTCTTC	15	few	TRBD2	TRBV7-2	TRBJ2-1
CASRRDRGSNQPQHF	TGTGCCAGTAGAAGGGACAGGGGAAGCAATCAGCCCCAGCATTTT	15	.	TRBD1	TRBV19	TRBJ1-5
CASSLQGSNQPQHF	TGTGCCAGCAGCTTACAGGGCAGCAATCAGCCCCAGCATTTT	14	.	.	TRBV5-4	TRBJ1-5
CASSIQGAGTEAFF	TGTGCCAGCAGCATACAGGGGGCGGGGACTGAAGCTTTCTTT	14	.	TRBD1	TRBV2	TRBJ1-1
CASSVEGGRDSNTGELFF	TGTGCCAGCAGCGTAGAAGGGGGGAGGGACTCGAACACCGGGGAGCTGTTTTTT	18	.	.	TRBV9	TRBJ2-2
CASSPRGRETDTQYF	TGTGCCAGCAGCCCCAGGGGAAGGGAGACAGATACGCAGTATTTT	15	.	.	TRBV11-2	TRBJ2-3
CASSETREVVNTEAFF	TGTGCCAGCAGCGAGACCAGGGAAGTGGTGAACACTGAAGCTTTCTTT	16	few	.	TRBV9	TRBJ1-1
CATSDARQGDDSPLHF	TGTGCCACCAGTGATGCCAGACAGGGCGACGATTCACCCCTCCACTTT	16	few	TRBD1	TRBV24-1	TRBJ1-6
CASSIRGGQPQHF	TGTGCCAGTAGTATAAGGGGGGGTCAGCCCCAGCATTTT	13	.	.	TRBV19	TRBJ1-5
CAISFDGQGKGDEQYF	TGTGCCATCAGTTTCGATGGACAGGGGAAAGGCGACGAGCAGTACTTC	16	few	TRBD1	TRBV10-3	TRBJ2-7